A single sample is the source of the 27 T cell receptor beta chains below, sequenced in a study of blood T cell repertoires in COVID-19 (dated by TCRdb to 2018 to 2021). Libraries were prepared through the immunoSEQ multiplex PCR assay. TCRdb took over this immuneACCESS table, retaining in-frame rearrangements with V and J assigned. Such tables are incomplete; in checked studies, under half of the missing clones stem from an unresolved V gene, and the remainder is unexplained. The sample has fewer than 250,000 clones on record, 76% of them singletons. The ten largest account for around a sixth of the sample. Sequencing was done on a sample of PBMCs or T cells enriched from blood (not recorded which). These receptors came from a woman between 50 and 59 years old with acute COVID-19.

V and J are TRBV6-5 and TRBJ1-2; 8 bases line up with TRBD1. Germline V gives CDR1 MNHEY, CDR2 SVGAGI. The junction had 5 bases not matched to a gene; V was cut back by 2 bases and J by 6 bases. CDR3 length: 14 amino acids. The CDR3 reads CASSYRTGIDGYTF. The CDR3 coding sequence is TGTGCCAGCAGTTACCGGACAGGGATAGATGGCTACACCTTC.

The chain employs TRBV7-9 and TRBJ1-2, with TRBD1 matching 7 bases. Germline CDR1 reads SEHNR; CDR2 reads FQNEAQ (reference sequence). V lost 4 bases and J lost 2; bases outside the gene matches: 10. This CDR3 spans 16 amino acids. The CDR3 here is CASSSSLEQGNYGYTF. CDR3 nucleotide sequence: TGTGCCAGCAGCTCCTCTCTCGAACAGGGGAACTATGGCTACACCTTC.

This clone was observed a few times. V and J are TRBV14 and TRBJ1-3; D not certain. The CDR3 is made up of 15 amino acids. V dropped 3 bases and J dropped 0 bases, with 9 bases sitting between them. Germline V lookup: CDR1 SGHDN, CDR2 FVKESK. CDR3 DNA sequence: TGTGCCAGCAGCCATAGGCGGTTCTCTGGAAACACCATATATTTT. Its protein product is CASSHRRFSGNTIYF.

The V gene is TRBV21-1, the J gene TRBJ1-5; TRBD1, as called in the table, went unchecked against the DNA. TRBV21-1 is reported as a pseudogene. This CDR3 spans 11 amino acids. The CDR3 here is CASSTGQPQHF. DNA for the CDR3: TGTGCCAGCAGCACAGGTCAGCCCCAGCATTTT.

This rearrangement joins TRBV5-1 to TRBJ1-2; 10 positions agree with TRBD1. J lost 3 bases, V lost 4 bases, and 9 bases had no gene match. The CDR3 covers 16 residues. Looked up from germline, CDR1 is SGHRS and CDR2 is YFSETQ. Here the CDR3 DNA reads TGCGCCAGCAGCAGTGGACAGGGGGAGGCATACTATGGCTACACCTTC. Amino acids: CASSSGQGEAYYGYTF. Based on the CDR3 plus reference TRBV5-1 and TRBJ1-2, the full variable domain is KAGVTQTPRYLIKTRGQQVTLSCSPISGHRSVSWYQQTPGQGLQFLFEYFSETQRNKGNFPGRFSGRQFSNSRSEMNVSTLELGDSALYLCASSSGQGEAYYGYTFGSGTRLTVV.

The CDR3 reads CASSQGLAGEDTQYF. The CDR3 nucleotides are TGTGCCAGCAGCCAAGGGCTAGCGGGGGAAGATACGCAGTATTTT. The chain employs TRBV3-1 (or the pseudogene TRBV3-2) and TRBJ2-3, with TRBD2 matching over 10 bases. Per germline, CDR1 LGHDT and CDR2 YNNKEL (reference sequence). The J segment lost 5 bases and the V segment lost 1 base, leaving 3 bases of the junction unmatched. This CDR3 has 15 amino acids.

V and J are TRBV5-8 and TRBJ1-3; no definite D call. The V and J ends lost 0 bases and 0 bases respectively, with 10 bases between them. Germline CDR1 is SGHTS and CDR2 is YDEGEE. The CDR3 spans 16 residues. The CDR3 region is CASSLDRRFSGNTIYF. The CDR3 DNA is TGTGCCAGCAGCTTGGACAGAAGATTCTCTGGAAACACCATATATTTT.

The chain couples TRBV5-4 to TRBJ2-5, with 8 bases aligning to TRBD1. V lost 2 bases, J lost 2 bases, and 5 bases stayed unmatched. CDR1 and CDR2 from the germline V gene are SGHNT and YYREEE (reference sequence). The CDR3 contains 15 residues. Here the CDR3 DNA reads TGTGCCAGCAGCTTCCGACAGGGGCTTCAAGAGACCCAGTACTTC. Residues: CASSFRQGLQETQYF.

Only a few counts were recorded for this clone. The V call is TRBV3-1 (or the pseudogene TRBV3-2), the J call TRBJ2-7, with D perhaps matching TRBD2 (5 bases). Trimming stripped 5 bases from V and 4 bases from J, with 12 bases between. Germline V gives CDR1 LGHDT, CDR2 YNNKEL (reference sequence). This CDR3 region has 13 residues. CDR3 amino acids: CASSGRWGYEQYV. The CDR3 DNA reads TGTGCCAGCAGCGGGAGATGGGGATACGAGCAGTACGTC.

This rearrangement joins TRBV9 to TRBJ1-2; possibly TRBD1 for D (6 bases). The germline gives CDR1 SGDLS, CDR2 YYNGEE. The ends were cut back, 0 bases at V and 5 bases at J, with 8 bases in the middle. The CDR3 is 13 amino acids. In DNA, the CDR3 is TGTGCCAGCAGCGTAGGACAGGAATATGGCTACACCTTC. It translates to CASSVGQEYGYTF.

The CDR3 DNA follows: TGCGCCAGCAGCGCCGGCGCGGGACAGGGATTAACTGAAGCTTTCTTT. It specifies CASSAGAGQGLTEAFF. The genes are TRBV5-1 and TRBJ1-1; 9 bases are shared with TRBD1. CDR1 is SGHRS and CDR2 is YFSETQ in the germline V gene. The length of the CDR3 is 16 residues. J lost 5 bases, V lost 4 bases, and 12 bases had no gene match. Full variable domain (rest looked up from reference TRBV5-1 and TRBJ1-1): KAGVTQTPRYLIKTRGQQVTLSCSPISGHRSVSWYQQTPGQGLQFLFEYFSETQRNKGNFPGRFSGRQFSNSRSEMNVSTLELGDSALYLCASSAGAGQGLTEAFFGQGTRLTVV.

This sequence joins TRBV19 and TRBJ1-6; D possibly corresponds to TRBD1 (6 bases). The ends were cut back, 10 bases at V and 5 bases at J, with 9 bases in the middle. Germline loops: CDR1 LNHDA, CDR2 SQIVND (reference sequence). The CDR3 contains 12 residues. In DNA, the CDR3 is TGTGCCACAGGGGCCAATAATTCACCCCTCCACTTT. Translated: CATGANNSPLHF.

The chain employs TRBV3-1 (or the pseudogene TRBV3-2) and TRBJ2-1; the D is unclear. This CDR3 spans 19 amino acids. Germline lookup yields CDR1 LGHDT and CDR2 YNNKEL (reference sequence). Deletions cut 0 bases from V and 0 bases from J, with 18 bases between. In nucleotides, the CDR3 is TGTGCCAGCAGCCAAGATCGACTCGCGACTGAACCCTCCTACAATGAGCAGTTCTTC. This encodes CASSQDRLATEPSYNEQFF.

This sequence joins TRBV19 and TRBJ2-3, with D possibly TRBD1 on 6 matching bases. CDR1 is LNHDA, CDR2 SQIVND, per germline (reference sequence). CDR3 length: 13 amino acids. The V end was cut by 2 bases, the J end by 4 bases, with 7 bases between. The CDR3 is CASSIQGPDTQYF. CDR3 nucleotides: TGTGCCAGTAGTATACAGGGGCCAGATACGCAGTATTTT.

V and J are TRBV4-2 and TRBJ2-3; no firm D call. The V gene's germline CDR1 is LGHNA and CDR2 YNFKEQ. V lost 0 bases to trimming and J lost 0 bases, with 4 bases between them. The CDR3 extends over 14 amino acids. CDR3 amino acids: CASSQDPSTDTQYF. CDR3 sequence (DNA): TGTGCCAGCAGCCAAGACCCGAGCACAGATACGCAGTATTTT.

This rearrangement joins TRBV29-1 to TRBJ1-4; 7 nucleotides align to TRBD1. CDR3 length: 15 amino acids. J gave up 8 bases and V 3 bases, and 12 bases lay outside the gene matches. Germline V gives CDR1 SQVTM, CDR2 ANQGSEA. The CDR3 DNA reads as TGCAGCGTTGATGGAGAGGGCAGGGGGGAAGAAAAACTGTTTTTT. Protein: CSVDGEGRGEEKLFF. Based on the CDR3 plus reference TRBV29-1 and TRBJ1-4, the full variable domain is SAVISQKPSRDICQRGTSLTIQCQVDSQVTMMFWYRQQPGQSLTLIATANQGSEATYESGFVIDKFPISRPNLTFSTLTVSNMSPEDSSIYLCSVDGEGRGEEKLFFGSGTQLSVL.

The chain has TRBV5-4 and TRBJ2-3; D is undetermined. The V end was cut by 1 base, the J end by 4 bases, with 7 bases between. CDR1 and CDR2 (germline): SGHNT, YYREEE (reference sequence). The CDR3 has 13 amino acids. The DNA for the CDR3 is TGTGCCAGCAGCTTGCCCTCCGCAGATACGCAGTATTTT. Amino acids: CASSLPSADTQYF.

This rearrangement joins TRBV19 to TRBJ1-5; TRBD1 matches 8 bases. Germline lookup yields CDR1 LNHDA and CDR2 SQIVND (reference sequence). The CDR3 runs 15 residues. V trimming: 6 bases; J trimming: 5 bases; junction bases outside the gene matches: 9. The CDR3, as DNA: TGTGCCAGTAGATCGCAGGGGGCCAGGGATCAGCCCCAGCATTTT. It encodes CASRSQGARDQPQHF.

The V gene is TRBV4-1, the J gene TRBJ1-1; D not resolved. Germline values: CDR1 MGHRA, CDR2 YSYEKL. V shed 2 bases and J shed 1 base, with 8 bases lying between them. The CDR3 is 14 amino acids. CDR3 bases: TGCGCCAGCAGCCAAATGGCGGGGAACACTGAAGCTTTCTTT. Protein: CASSQMAGNTEAFF.

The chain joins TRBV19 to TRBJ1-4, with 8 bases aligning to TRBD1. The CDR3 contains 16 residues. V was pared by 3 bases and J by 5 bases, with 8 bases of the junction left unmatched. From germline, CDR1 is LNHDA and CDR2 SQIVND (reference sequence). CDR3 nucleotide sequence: TGTGCCAGTAGTATGGCAGGGGGCGTATTGAATGAAAAACTGTTTTTT. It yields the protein CASSMAGGVLNEKLFF.

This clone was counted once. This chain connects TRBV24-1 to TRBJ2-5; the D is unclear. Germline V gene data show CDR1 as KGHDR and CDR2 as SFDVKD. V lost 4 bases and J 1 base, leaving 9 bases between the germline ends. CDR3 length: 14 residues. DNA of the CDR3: TGTGCCACCAGTGACCGACGGAGCCAAGAGACCCAGTACTTC. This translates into CATSDRRSQETQYF.

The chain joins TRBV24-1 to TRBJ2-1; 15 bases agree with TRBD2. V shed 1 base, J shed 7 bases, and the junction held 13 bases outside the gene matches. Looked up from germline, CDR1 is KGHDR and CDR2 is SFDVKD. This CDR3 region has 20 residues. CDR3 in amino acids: CATSDFPGLAGGPNVNEQFF. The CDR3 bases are TGTGCCACCAGTGATTTCCCCGGACTAGCGGGGGGGCCAAACGTGAATGAGCAGTTCTTC.

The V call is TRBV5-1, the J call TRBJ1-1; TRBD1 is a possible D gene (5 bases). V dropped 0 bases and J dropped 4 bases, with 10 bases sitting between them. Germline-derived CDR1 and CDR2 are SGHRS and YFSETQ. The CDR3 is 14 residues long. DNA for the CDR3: TGCGCCAGCAGCTTGGTCCAGGGAAGCACTGAAGCTTTCTTT. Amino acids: CASSLVQGSTEAFF.

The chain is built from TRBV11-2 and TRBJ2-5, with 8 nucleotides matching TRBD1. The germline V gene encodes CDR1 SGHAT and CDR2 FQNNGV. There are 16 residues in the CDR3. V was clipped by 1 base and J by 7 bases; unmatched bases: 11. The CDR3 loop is CASSLAAQGTGGTQYF. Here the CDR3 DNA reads TGTGCCAGCAGCTTAGCAGCACAAGGAACAGGGGGGACCCAGTACTTC.

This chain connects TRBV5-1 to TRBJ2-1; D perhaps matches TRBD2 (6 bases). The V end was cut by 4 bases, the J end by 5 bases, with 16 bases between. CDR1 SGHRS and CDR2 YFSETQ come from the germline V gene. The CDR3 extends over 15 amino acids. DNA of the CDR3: TGCGCCAGCAGCCCCACTCGGGGGTCCCACAATGAGCAGTTCTTC. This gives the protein CASSPTRGSHNEQFF.

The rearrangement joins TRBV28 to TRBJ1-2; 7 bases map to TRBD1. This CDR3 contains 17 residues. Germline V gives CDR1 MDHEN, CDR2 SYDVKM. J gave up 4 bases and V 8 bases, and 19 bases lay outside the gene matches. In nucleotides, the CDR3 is TGTGCCAGCGACCCCCCGACAGGGAGAGGTATTAGCTATGGCTACACCTTC. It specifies CASDPPTGRGISYGYTF.

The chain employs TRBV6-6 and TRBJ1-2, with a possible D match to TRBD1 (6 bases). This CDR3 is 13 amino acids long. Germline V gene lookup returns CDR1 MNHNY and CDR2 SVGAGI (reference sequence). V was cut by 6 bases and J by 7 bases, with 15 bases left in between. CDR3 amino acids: CASRPQGSSGYTF. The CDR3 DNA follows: TGTGCCAGCAGACCCCAGGGGAGCTCTGGCTACACCTTC.